This TCR beta chain was identified during a study of T cells after yellow fever vaccination. Study details: Researchers used SMART-Seq v4 Ultra Low Input to prepare fractions that had low cell numbers. Study-wide points: Detected again after the booster were most primary-vaccination clones, at 96% CD4 and 80% to 90% CD8.

One entry per CDR3 protein, called by TCRdb with MiXCR from the 5' RACE reads. The sample comprises some 300,000 distinct CDR3 sequences, 8.7% of which are singletons, and approximately 3.3% rests with the top ten. This CDR3 comprises 13 residues. With 2 bases removed from V and 6 bases from J, the gap between germline ends came to 12 bases. Germline loops: CDR1 SGHRS, CDR2 YFSETQ. As regards this clonotype: Its specificity is not known.

The J gene is TRBJ2-7, the V gene TRBV5-1; D is unresolved. This receptor was identified in a man aged 18-30 years who received the YFV17D yellow fever vaccine. This sample comprised CD4+ T cells sorted from PBMCs, obtained 5 days after the yellow fever booster vaccination. The CDR3: CASSLDFPGEQYV. The CDR3 DNA sequence: TGCGCCAGCAGCTTAGATTTCCCGGGCGAGCAGTACGTC.